This TCR beta chain appears in the sequencing data of a study of human T cells and chemical hapten exposure. Study background: Patch tests put 0.01% DPC on the upper back, read at 6 days.

TCRdb independently ran MiXCR on the RACE reads; one entry per CDR3 protein. This sample has 300,000 to 450,000 distinct CDR3 sequences; roughly 5% occur once, and the top ten carry roughly 2.6%. Time point denoted: pre-sensitization, week 0. Treatment meaning: therapeutic diphenylcyclopropenone sensitization with weekly scalp DPC. Ten or more counts support this clonotype. Trimming left V 5 bases short and J 4 bases short, with 11 bases between. Germline values: CDR1 MGHDK, CDR2 SYGVNS. The CDR3 contains 13 residues. The origin of this receptor is a woman between 50 and 59 years old with alopecia areata. Some clones in this sample may be carry-over from other donors' samples. The chain combines TRBV25-1 with TRBJ1-1; maybe TRBD1 (6 bases). This specimen was whole blood, taken in connection with sensitization to the hapten diphenylcyclopropenone (DPC). CDR3 DNA: TGTGCCAGCAGTACCCAGGGGTTCACTGAAGCTTTCTTT. It encodes CASSTQGFTEAFF.